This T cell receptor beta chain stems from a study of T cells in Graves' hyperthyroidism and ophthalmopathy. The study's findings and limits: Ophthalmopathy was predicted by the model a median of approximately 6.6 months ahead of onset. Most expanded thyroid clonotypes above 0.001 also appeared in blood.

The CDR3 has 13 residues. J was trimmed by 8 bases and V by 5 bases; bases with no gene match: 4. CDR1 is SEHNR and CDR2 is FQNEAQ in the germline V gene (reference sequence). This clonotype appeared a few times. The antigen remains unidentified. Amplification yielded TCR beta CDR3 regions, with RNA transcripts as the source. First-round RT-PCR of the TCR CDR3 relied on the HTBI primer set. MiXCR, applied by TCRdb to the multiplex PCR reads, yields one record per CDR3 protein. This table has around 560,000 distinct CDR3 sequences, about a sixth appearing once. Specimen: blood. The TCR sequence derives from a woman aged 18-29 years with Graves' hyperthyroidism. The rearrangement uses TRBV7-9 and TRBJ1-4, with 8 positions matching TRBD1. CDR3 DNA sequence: TGTGCCAGCAGCCACGGACAGGGAGAAAAACTGTTTTTT. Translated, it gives CASSHGQGEKLFF. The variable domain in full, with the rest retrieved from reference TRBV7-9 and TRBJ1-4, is DTGVSQNPRHKITKRGQNVTFRCDPISEHNRLYWYRQTLGQGPEFLTYFQNEAQLEKSRLLSDRFSAERPKGSFSTLEIQRTEQGDSAMYLCASSHGQGEKLFFGSGTQLSVL.